The 27 T cell receptor beta chains below were found in one sample sequenced in a study of blood T cell repertoires in COVID-19. The repertoire was sequenced with immunoSEQ multiplex PCR; TCRdb's copy has only in-frame clones and lacks some. The data hold more than 200,000 clones, with about nine tenths observed a single time. Specimen: peripheral blood. The receptors were sampled from a man aged 35 to 55 with acute or convalescent COVID-19.

The rearrangement links TRBV10-3 to TRBJ2-5, with D perhaps TRBD1 (6 bases). Trimming took off 3 bases at V and 5 bases at J, with 10 bases between the two ends. Germline CDR1 is ENHRY and CDR2 is SYGVKD. The CDR3 length is 13 residues. The CDR3 is CAISDNRVETQYF. As DNA, the CDR3 is TGTGCCATCAGTGATAACAGGGTTGAGACCCAGTACTTC.

The chain has TRBV28 and TRBJ2-3, with D perhaps matching TRBD2 (6 bases). CDR1 and CDR2 (germline): MDHEN, SYDVKM. CDR3 length: 15 residues. Trimming pared 8 bases from V and 0 bases from J, leaving 15 bases between. The chain's CDR3 is CASRWASDSTDTQYF. The CDR3 DNA is TGTGCCAGCCGATGGGCTAGCGACAGCACAGATACGCAGTATTTT.

J is TRBJ2-5 and V is TRBV9; weak D call: TRBD1 (5 bases). The CDR3 spans 15 residues. V gave up 4 bases and J gave up 2 bases, with 15 bases separating them. The germline V gene has CDR1 SGDLS and CDR2 YYNGEE. CDR3 in DNA: TGTGCCAGCAGCCTCCGGGTGGGGCAGCAAGAGACCCAGTACTTC. Encoded protein: CASSLRVGQQETQYF.

This chain connects TRBV5-8 to TRBJ1-1; no definite D call. There are 12 residues in the CDR3. Trimming took off 6 bases at V and 9 bases at J, with 15 bases between the two ends. From germline, CDR1 is SGHTS and CDR2 YDEGEE. Here the CDR3 DNA reads TGTGCCAGCATCCAGACGGGAGGAAAAGCTTTCTTT. It encodes CASIQTGGKAFF.

The chain uses TRBV7-9 and TRBJ2-1; 8 nucleotides align to TRBD2. V lost 4 bases, J lost 4 bases, and 9 bases stayed unmatched. Germline-derived CDR1 and CDR2 are SEHNR and FQNEAQ (reference sequence). The CDR3 sequence is 16 residues long. CDR3 nucleotides: TGTGCCAGCAGCTCCTCCTACAGCGGGGGATACAATGAGCAGTTCTTC. Residues: CASSSSYSGGYNEQFF.

This clone was seen once. The rearrangement uses TRBV20-1 and TRBJ2-4; 8 nucleotides agree with TRBD2. Germline assignment: CDR1 DFQATT and CDR2 SNEGSKA (reference sequence). This CDR3 is 15 amino acids long. J lost 1 base, V lost 3 bases, and 5 bases had no gene match. The CDR3 here is CSASWLAGAKNIQYF. Written as DNA, the CDR3 is TGCAGTGCTAGTTGGCTAGCGGGTGCCAAAAACATTCAGTACTTC.

The chain carries TRBV6-4 and TRBJ2-3; D ambiguous. Germline values: CDR1 MRHNA, CDR2 SNTAGT. This CDR3 spans 15 amino acids. V dropped 3 bases and J dropped 0 bases, with 10 bases sitting between them. The CDR3 is CASSELGFSTDTQYF. The CDR3, as DNA: TGTGCCAGCAGTGAATTGGGCTTTAGCACAGATACGCAGTATTTT.

The chain couples TRBV6-5 to TRBJ1-1; 8 bases are shared with TRBD1. V gave up 6 bases and J gave up 1 base; unmatched junction bases: 4. The CDR3 has 14 amino acids. CDR1 and CDR2 from the germline V gene are MNHEY and SVGAGI. CDR3 DNA sequence: TGTGCCAGCAGCCTAACAGGGGGGAACACTGAAGCTTTCTTT. This gives the protein CASSLTGGNTEAFF.

A few counts support this clone. This rearrangement joins TRBV28 to TRBJ1-1; D remains unclear. Germline V gene data show CDR1 as MDHEN and CDR2 as SYDVKM. CDR3 length: 10 residues. V was pared by 7 bases and J by 8 bases, with 8 bases between. CDR3 bases: TGTGCCAGCAAGGGAGCGGAAGCTTTCTTT. Translation: CASKGAEAFF.

The CDR3 DNA follows: TGCGCCAGCAGCATGGCCAGCGGGGGGATTGGAATAAGAATGGAGCAGTTCTTC. This translates into CASSMASGGIGIRMEQFF. This chain connects TRBV5-1 to TRBJ2-1, with 9 bases lining up with TRBD2. Germline values: CDR1 SGHRS, CDR2 YFSETQ. The trim removed 4 bases at V and 10 bases at J, leaving 21 bases unmatched. CDR3 length: 18 residues.

V usage is TRBV7-9 and J usage is TRBJ2-5; weak D call: TRBD1 (5 bases). The ends were cut back, 5 bases at V and 2 bases at J, with 12 bases in the middle. The V gene's germline CDR1 is SEHNR and CDR2 FQNEAQ (reference sequence). The CDR3 is made up of 14 amino acids. The CDR3, as DNA: TGTGCCAGCAGCCCCGTGGCAGGGCAAGAGACCCAGTACTTC. Protein product: CASSPVAGQETQYF.

The J gene is TRBJ1-2, the V gene TRBV7-9; TRBD1 agrees at 7 bases. The junction had 21 bases not matched to a gene; V was cut back by 5 bases and J by 3 bases. The CDR3 is 19 residues long. Germline CDR1 and CDR2: SEHNR and FQNEAQ (reference sequence). The CDR3 DNA sequence: TGTGCCAGCAGCCAAGGGACTCGTGGCTCAGGGACAGAGGACTATGGCTACACCTTC. Translating it yields CASSQGTRGSGTEDYGYTF.

J is TRBJ2-3 and V is TRBV6-5; no reliable D call. The ends were cut back, 6 bases at V and 6 bases at J, with 7 bases in the middle. The V gene's germline CDR1 is MNHEY and CDR2 SVGAGI. The CDR3 consists of 11 residues. The CDR3 coding sequence is TGTGCCAGCAGCCAGTCGGATACGCAGTATTTT. Translation: CASSQSDTQYF.

V usage is TRBV19 and J usage is TRBJ2-1; a possible D gene is TRBD2 (6 bases). Between the trimmed V and J ends, which lost 5 bases and 2 bases, there was a span of 10 bases. The CDR3 extends over 14 amino acids. The V gene's germline CDR1 is LNHDA and CDR2 SQIVND (reference sequence). DNA of the CDR3: TGTGCCAGTAGTGTCGGGAGCACCTACAATGAGCAGTTCTTC. This translates into CASSVGSTYNEQFF.

In its sample, this clone was seen once. This rearrangement joins TRBV12-3 or TRBV12-4 to TRBJ2-7; D unclear. Trimming stripped 4 bases from V and 5 bases from J, with 6 bases between. This CDR3 is built from 11 residues. The CDR3 spells CASSYSHEQYF. For the CDR3, the DNA is TGTGCCAGCAGTTACTCACACGAGCAGTACTTC.

This rearrangement joins TRBV29-1 to TRBJ1-2; 7 bases are shared with TRBD1. The V and J ends lost 5 bases and 7 bases, in that order; junction bases with no gene match: 7. Germline V CDR1 and CDR2: SQVTM, ANQGSEA. CDR3 size: 12 residues. The CDR3 coding sequence is TGCAGCGTTATACAGGGGACGGGTGGCTACACCTTC. Translating it yields CSVIQGTGGYTF.

This clone was observed a handful of times. This chain links TRBV7-9 with TRBJ1-2, with 12 bases matching TRBD1. The CDR3 length is 14 residues. From germline, CDR1 is SEHNR and CDR2 FQNEAQ (reference sequence). The V segment lost 4 bases and the J segment 8 bases; nucleotides outside the gene matches: 5. The CDR3 is CASSSGQGAGGYTF. CDR3 DNA: TGTGCCAGCAGCTCGGGACAGGGGGCTGGGGGCTACACCTTC. The entire variable domain, with the rest obtained from reference TRBV7-9 and TRBJ1-2, is as follows: DTGVSQNPRHKITKRGQNVTFRCDPISEHNRLYWYRQTLGQGPEFLTYFQNEAQLEKSRLLSDRFSAERPKGSFSTLEIQRTEQGDSAMYLCASSSGQGAGGYTFGSGTRLTVV.

CDR3 residues: CAISPDRGGTHNEQFF. The CDR3 nucleotides read TGTGCCATCAGTCCGGACAGGGGAGGAACACACAATGAGCAGTTCTTC. V usage is TRBV10-3 and J usage is TRBJ2-1; 9 bases align to TRBD1. The germline V gene encodes CDR1 ENHRY and CDR2 SYGVKD. The CDR3 sequence is 16 residues long. V lost 5 bases and J lost 5; bases outside the gene matches: 10.

The chain links TRBV9 to TRBJ2-7; TRBD2 is a possible D gene (5 bases). CDR1 is SGDLS, CDR2 YYNGEE, per germline. The V gene lost 0 bases and the J gene lost 3 bases, with 13 bases spanning the gap. The CDR3 spans 15 residues. Here the CDR3 DNA reads TGTGCCAGCAGCGTAGCCGTGGGAGCCGGCTACGAGCAGTACTTC. Protein: CASSVAVGAGYEQYF. Using reference TRBV9 and TRBJ2-7 for the parts outside the CDR3, the full variable domain is DSGVTQTPKHLITATGQRVTLRCSPRSGDLSVYWYQQSLDQGLQFLIQYYNGEERAKGNILERFSAQQFPDLHSELNLSSLELGDSALYFCASSVAVGAGYEQYFGPGTRLTVT.

This chain joins TRBV2 and TRBJ1-2; D is perhaps TRBD1 (6 bases). CDR1 and CDR2 (germline): SNHLY, FYNNEI. This CDR3 is 13 amino acids long. Between the trimmed V and J ends, which lost 2 bases and 3 bases, there was a span of 7 bases. CDR3 sequence reads: CASSEYRDYGYTF. DNA for the CDR3: TGTGCCAGCAGTGAATACAGGGACTATGGCTACACCTTC.

The chain has TRBV19 and TRBJ1-1; possibly TRBD1 for D (6 bases). Germline V gene lookup returns CDR1 LNHDA and CDR2 SQIVND (reference sequence). Trimming cost V 3 bases and J 0 bases, with 17 bases left between them. CDR3 length: 17 residues. CDR3 sequence: CASSIEGDSVMNTEAFF. For the CDR3, the DNA is TGTGCCAGTAGTATTGAGGGGGATTCGGTCATGAACACTGAAGCTTTCTTT.

This clone came up once. The V call is TRBV27, the J call TRBJ2-1; TRBD1 aligns across 9 bases. The germline V gene encodes CDR1 MNHEY and CDR2 SMNVEV (reference sequence). Trimming took 5 bases from V and 4 from J; bases not matched to a gene: 9. The CDR3 is made up of 16 amino acids. The CDR3 region has the DNA TGTGCCAGCAGTCCCGACGGGACAGGGTTTTACAATGAGCAGTTCTTC. Protein product: CASSPDGTGFYNEQFF.

The chain employs TRBV7-8 and TRBJ2-5, with D perhaps matching TRBD1 (6 bases). Germline values: CDR1 SGHVS, CDR2 FQNEAQ. CDR3 length equals 15 residues. V gave up 5 bases and J gave up 5 bases, with 18 bases separating them. Here the CDR3 DNA reads TGTGCCAGCAGCGCTACTACAGGGCGGATGGAGACCCAGTACTTC. Protein: CASSATTGRMETQYF. Full variable domain (remainder filled in from reference TRBV7-8 and TRBJ2-5): GAGVSQSPRYKVAKRGQDVALRCDPISGHVSLFWYQQALGQGPEFLTYFQNEAQLDKSGLPSDRFFAERPEGSVSTLKIQRTQQEDSAVYLCASSATTGRMETQYFGPGTRLLVL.

V gene TRBV20-1 combines with J gene TRBJ1-5; maybe TRBD1 (6 bases). Germline V gene sequence: CDR1 DFQATT, CDR2 SNEGSKA (reference sequence). Trimming cost V 3 bases and J 0 bases, with 18 bases left between them. The CDR3 covers 17 residues. CDR3 sequence: CSASLGASLYSNQPQHF. DNA of the CDR3: TGCAGTGCTAGTCTGGGGGCCTCACTCTATAGCAATCAGCCCCAGCATTTT.

The chain couples TRBV27 to TRBJ2-1; perhaps TRBD2 as D (6 bases). This CDR3 contains 19 residues. V shed 5 bases and J shed 0 bases, with 23 bases lying between them. CDR1 MNHEY and CDR2 SMNVEV come from the germline V gene (reference sequence). The CDR3 DNA reads as TGTGCCAGCAGTACCCGCCGGGAGCTTCAATCCTACTCCTACAATGAGCAGTTCTTC. It encodes CASSTRRELQSYSYNEQFF.

V gene TRBV27 combines with J gene TRBJ2-7; D is possibly TRBD1 (7 bases). CDR3 length: 14 amino acids. Per the germline V gene, CDR1 is MNHEY and CDR2 is SMNVEV (reference sequence). The V gene lost 0 bases and the J gene lost 2 bases, with 8 bases spanning the gap. This CDR3 is CASSLSRGAYEQYF. For the CDR3, the DNA is TGTGCCAGCAGTTTATCCAGGGGGGCCTACGAGCAGTACTTC.

V is TRBV7-3 and J is TRBJ1-2; D is uncertain. The germline CDR1 and CDR2 sequences are SGHTA and FQGTGA. Trimming left V 3 bases short and J 7 bases short, with 15 bases between. The CDR3 is 14 residues long. CDR3 coding DNA: TGTGCCAGCAGCTTCTCCGCCCTGGCGGGTGGCTACACCTTC. Translated: CASSFSALAGGYTF.